These 27 T cell receptor beta chains came from one sample sequenced in a study of a mutant IDH1 vaccine in newly diagnosed glioma. The table came from immunoSEQ multiplex PCR; TCRdb's copy has only in-frame clones and leaves some out. The sample has about 120,000 clones; 80% are singletons. Time point in this sample: week 11, during vaccination. Each dose of the vaccine consisted of 300 ug of mutant IDH1 20-mer peptide, with topical imiquimod. What these receptors recognize is not known. The sequencing used PBMCs, collected from a glioma patient whose treatment included an IDH1 peptide vaccine. The receptors originated from a middle-aged man with glioma.

This sequence joins TRBV4-1 and TRBJ1-2, with D uncertain. The CDR3 is 14 residues long. Trimming removed 3 bases from V and 8 bases from J, with 16 bases in between. Germline-derived CDR1 and CDR2 are MGHRA and YSYEKL. This CDR3 is CASSQGTIVSGYTF. The CDR3 DNA is TGCGCCAGCAGCCAGGGAACTATTGTCTCGGGCTACACCTTC.

Regarding this clone: The sample carries other DNA sequences with the same CDR3. The chain is built from TRBV7-9 and TRBJ2-1; 12 bases are a match to TRBD2. This CDR3 is built from 15 residues. Germline lookup yields CDR1 SEHNR and CDR2 FQNEAQ (reference sequence). Germline trimming cut 5 bases from V and 3 bases from J; bases unmatched to any gene: 2. The CDR3 DNA reads as TGTGCCAGCAGCCTGGGACTAGCGGGCTACAATGAGCAGTTCTTC. It yields the protein CASSLGLAGYNEQFF.

Comments on this clone: This specimen includes other DNA sequences encoding the same CDR3. This chain uses TRBV6-5 with TRBJ2-5, with 13 positions matching TRBD2. Per germline, CDR1 MNHEY and CDR2 SVGAGI. The ends lost 9 bases at V and 1 base at J; junction bases unmatched: 5. This CDR3 is built from 15 residues. The CDR3 loop reads CASSGTSGTQETQYF. CDR3 nucleotide sequence: TGTGCCAGTTCCGGGACTAGCGGGACCCAAGAGACCCAGTACTTC.

This chain links TRBV7-3 with TRBJ2-7; D not resolved. The V end was cut by 5 bases, the J end by 0 bases, with 14 bases between. CDR1 and CDR2 from the germline V gene are SGHTA and FQGTGA. The CDR3 covers 15 residues. The CDR3 sequence is CASSPSSQSSYEQYF. The CDR3 coding sequence is TGTGCCAGCAGCCCAAGTAGCCAGAGCTCCTACGAGCAGTACTTC.

This clone was observed a handful of times. The V call is TRBV11-2, the J call TRBJ1-5; D is uncertain. In germline, CDR1 is SGHAT, CDR2 FQNNGV. The CDR3 has 15 residues. Trimming stripped 0 bases from V and 2 bases from J, with 8 bases between. For the CDR3, the DNA is TGTGCCAGCAGCTTAGAGGCGGGCCGCAATCAGCCCCAGCATTTT. Translation gives CASSLEAGRNQPQHF.

The chain uses TRBV28 and TRBJ2-7, with 10 nucleotides matching TRBD1. CDR3 length: 14 amino acids. The V and J ends lost 4 bases and 2 bases, in that order; junction bases with no gene match: 2. Per germline, CDR1 MDHEN and CDR2 SYDVKM. CDR3 DNA sequence: TGTGCCAGCAGTTCGGGACAGGGGACCTACGAGCAGTACTTC. Translating gives CASSSGQGTYEQYF.

The gene calls are TRBV7-8 and TRBJ1-2; tentative D call: TRBD1 (5 bases). The V gene lost 1 base and the J gene lost 2 bases, with 8 bases spanning the gap. CDR1 SGHVS and CDR2 FQNEAQ come from the germline V gene. The CDR3 is made up of 14 amino acids. CDR3 nucleotide sequence: TGTGCCAGCAGCTTAGAACCAGGGAACTATGGCTACACCTTC. Amino acid sequence: CASSLEPGNYGYTF.

This clone was seen only a few times. The chain carries TRBV4-3 and TRBJ1-1; D is ambiguous. The V end was cut by 1 base, the J end by 1 base, with 7 bases between. Germline values: CDR1 LGHNA, CDR2 YSLEER. CDR3 length equals 14 residues. CDR3 in amino acids: CASSQGPANTEAFF. CDR3 coding DNA: TGCGCCAGCAGCCAAGGACCGGCGAACACTGAAGCTTTCTTT.

The chain links TRBV10-2 to TRBJ2-7; weak D call: TRBD1 (7 bases). Germline V lookup: CDR1 WSHSY, CDR2 SAAADI. The CDR3 consists of 13 residues. The V end was cut by 6 bases, the J end by 5 bases, with 14 bases between. The CDR3 bases are TGCGCCAGCAGCCCAGGGGGGAGGAACGAGCAGTACTTC. It yields the protein CASSPGGRNEQYF.

The chain joins TRBV11-2 to TRBJ2-2; 8 positions match TRBD2. The CDR3 extends over 15 amino acids. Germline CDR1 is SGHAT and CDR2 is FQNNGV. J gave up 1 base and V 6 bases, and 4 bases lay outside the gene matches. For the CDR3, the DNA is TGTGCCAGCAGTCGGCTAGCGGGGAACACCGGGGAGCTGTTTTTT. It encodes CASSRLAGNTGELFF. The full variable domain, its missing parts supplied by reference TRBV11-2 and TRBJ2-2, is EAGVAQSPRYKIIEKRQSVAFWCNPISGHATLYWYQQILGQGPKLLIQFQNNGVVDDSQLPKDRFSAERLKGVDSTLKIQPAKLEDSAVYLCASSRLAGNTGELFFGEGSRLTVL.

This clone was detected only a few times. The gene calls are TRBV29-1 and TRBJ1-1, with 7 bases fitting TRBD1. J lost 1 base, V lost 8 bases, and 7 bases had no gene match. Per the germline V gene, CDR1 is SQVTM and CDR2 is ANQGSEA. CDR3 length: 13 residues. For the CDR3, the DNA is TGCAGCACCACTCCAGGGGGGAACACTGAAGCTTTCTTT. Amino acid sequence: CSTTPGGNTEAFF.

The gene calls are TRBV4-3 and TRBJ2-2, with D uncertain. Germline V lookup: CDR1 LGHNA, CDR2 YSLEER. CDR3 length: 14 amino acids. With 0 bases removed from V and 6 bases from J, the gap between germline ends came to 8 bases. The CDR3 coding sequence is TGCGCCAGCAGCCAAGATTGGGGTGCCGGGGAGCTGTTTTTT. Translation: CASSQDWGAGELFF.

This chain joins TRBV7-2 and TRBJ1-2, with TRBD1 identical over 7 bases. The CDR3 loop spans 15 amino acids. V lost 5 bases to trimming and J lost 5 bases; unmatched junction nucleotides: 11. The germline CDR1 and CDR2 sequences are SGHTA and FQGNSA. The CDR3 nucleotides are TGTGCCAGCAGCGCACAGCCAGGGGGGAAATATGGCTACACCTTC. This translates into CASSAQPGGKYGYTF.

This sequence joins TRBV7-3 and TRBJ2-1; 9 bases fit TRBD1. With 5 bases clipped from V and 5 bases from J, the junction kept 10 bases outside the gene matches. Germline lookup yields CDR1 SGHTA and CDR2 FQGTGA. The CDR3 consists of 16 residues. In DNA form, the CDR3 reads TGTGCCAGCAGCCCTACCTGGGACAGGGACCACAATGAGCAGTTCTTC. This gives the protein CASSPTWDRDHNEQFF.

J is TRBJ1-5 and V is TRBV7-6; the match to TRBD1 covers 8 bases. Germline CDR1 is SGHVS and CDR2 is FNYEAQ. Trimming at V came to 3 bases and at J to 6 bases, leaving 7 bases not matched to a gene. The CDR3 is 15 amino acids. As DNA, the CDR3 is TGTGCCAGCAGCTTCCGGACAGGGATCGGTCAGCCCCAGCATTTT. Encoded protein: CASSFRTGIGQPQHF.

Points on this clone: The junction departs from the called germline gene at one end, perhaps through a read error. The V call is TRBV7-7, the J call TRBJ2-3; 7 bases are a match to TRBD2. CDR1 and CDR2 (germline): SSHAT, FNYEAQ (reference sequence). The CDR3 extends over 16 amino acids. The CDR3 DNA reads TGTGCTAGCAGCTTACGGGCTAGCGGTAGCACAGATACGCAGTATTTT. Its translation is CASSLRASGSTDTQYF.

This chain links TRBV2 with TRBJ2-7; weak D call: TRBD2 (6 bases). Germline values: CDR1 SNHLY, CDR2 FYNNEI. The CDR3 is 12 residues long. Trimming took 7 bases from V and 4 from J, leaving 11 bases between them. Here the CDR3 reads CASTGSGYEQYF. The CDR3 DNA is TGTGCCAGCACAGGTAGCGGTTACGAGCAGTACTTC.

This chain's CDR3 is CASSQGASSPTYEQYF. Written as DNA, the CDR3 is TGTGCCAGCAGCCAAGGGGCCAGTAGCCCAACCTACGAGCAGTACTTC. The chain combines TRBV4-2 with TRBJ2-7; D remains ambiguous. This CDR3 comprises 16 residues. The germline V gene encodes CDR1 LGHNA and CDR2 YNFKEQ. The V gene lost 1 base and the J gene lost 2 bases, with 15 bases spanning the gap.

This rearrangement joins TRBV5-1 to TRBJ2-2; D is perhaps TRBD2 (5 bases). The ends were cut back, 2 bases at V and 2 bases at J, with 13 bases in the middle. The CDR3 has 16 amino acids. The V gene's germline CDR1 is SGHRS and CDR2 YFSETQ. CDR3 bases: TGCGCCAGCAGCTTAGTGAGCGGCAAAAACACCGGGGAGCTGTTTTTT. This encodes CASSLVSGKNTGELFF. Full variable domain (remainder filled in from reference TRBV5-1 and TRBJ2-2): KAGVTQTPRYLIKTRGQQVTLSCSPISGHRSVSWYQQTPGQGLQFLFEYFSETQRNKGNFPGRFSGRQFSNSRSEMNVSTLELGDSALYLCASSLVSGKNTGELFFGEGSRLTVL.

The chain links TRBV5-4 to TRBJ2-5, with a possible D match to TRBD1 (6 bases). V lost 0 bases and J lost 5, with 17 bases in between. There are 16 residues in the CDR3. CDR1 and CDR2 from the germline V gene are SGHNT and YYREEE (reference sequence). The CDR3 DNA is TGTGCCAGCAGCTTGGCAGGGGTGAGGGGCCGGGAGACCCAGTACTTC. Protein: CASSLAGVRGRETQYF.

The genes are TRBV28 and TRBJ2-3; no clear D. Germline V gene data show CDR1 as MDHEN and CDR2 as SYDVKM. This CDR3 comprises 11 residues. The V end lost 5 bases, the J end lost 5 bases, and 5 bases lay between the germline ends. Here the CDR3 DNA reads TGTGCCAGCAGTAGAAAAGATACGCAGTATTTT. Amino acid sequence: CASSRKDTQYF.

The V gene is TRBV9, the J gene TRBJ2-5; 9 bases are a match to TRBD2. Germline trimming cut 4 bases from V and 0 bases from J; bases unmatched to any gene: 7. From germline, CDR1 is SGDLS and CDR2 YYNGEE. This CDR3 has 16 residues. The CDR3: CASSSQRGEYQETQYF. The DNA for the CDR3 is TGTGCCAGCAGCTCTCAGCGGGGGGAGTACCAAGAGACCCAGTACTTC.

The V and J genes are TRBV15 and TRBJ2-7, with D uncertain. CDR3 length equals 15 residues. V was clipped by 0 bases and J by 0 bases, with 9 bases between them. Germline values: CDR1 LNHNV, CDR2 YYDKDF (reference sequence). The CDR3 DNA follows: TGTGCCACCAGCAGAGATAAGGTAAACTCCTACGAGCAGTACTTC. Translated, it gives CATSRDKVNSYEQYF.

The chain couples TRBV2 to TRBJ2-5, with a possible D match to TRBD2 (6 bases). With 5 bases removed from V and 5 bases from J, the gap between germline ends came to 15 bases. From germline, CDR1 is SNHLY and CDR2 FYNNEI. This CDR3 has 14 residues. In DNA, the CDR3 is TGTGCCAGCAGTAACGTTGGGAGGAGGGAGACCCAGTACTTC. As protein: CASSNVGRRETQYF.

This clone was counted a single time. The chain has TRBV9 and TRBJ2-3, with 9 nucleotides matching TRBD1. The CDR3 spans 17 residues. V lost 2 bases to trimming and J lost 3 bases; unmatched junction nucleotides: 10. Germline V gives CDR1 SGDLS, CDR2 YYNGEE. DNA for the CDR3: TGTGCCAGCAGCGTCTCCTCCCCGGGACAGGGAACAGATACGCAGTATTTT. Its protein is CASSVSSPGQGTDTQYF.

The chain has TRBV5-5 and TRBJ2-5; 9 positions match TRBD2. CDR3 length equals 17 residues. The germline V gene encodes CDR1 SGHKS and CDR2 YYEKEE (reference sequence). V shed 1 base, J shed 5 bases, and the junction held 12 bases outside the gene matches. The CDR3 DNA reads TGTGCCAGCAGCTTGAGTCTAGTCCAGCGGGGGGTGGAGACCCAGTACTTC. This translates into CASSLSLVQRGVETQYF.

The chain carries TRBV27 and TRBJ2-7; D unclear. The CDR3 runs to 12 residues. In germline, CDR1 is MNHEY, CDR2 SMNVEV (reference sequence). V shed 10 bases and J shed 2 bases, with 12 bases lying between them. CDR3 sequence (DNA): TGTGCCACCCGGGTGACCGCCTACGAGCAGTACTTC. Translation: CATRVTAYEQYF.